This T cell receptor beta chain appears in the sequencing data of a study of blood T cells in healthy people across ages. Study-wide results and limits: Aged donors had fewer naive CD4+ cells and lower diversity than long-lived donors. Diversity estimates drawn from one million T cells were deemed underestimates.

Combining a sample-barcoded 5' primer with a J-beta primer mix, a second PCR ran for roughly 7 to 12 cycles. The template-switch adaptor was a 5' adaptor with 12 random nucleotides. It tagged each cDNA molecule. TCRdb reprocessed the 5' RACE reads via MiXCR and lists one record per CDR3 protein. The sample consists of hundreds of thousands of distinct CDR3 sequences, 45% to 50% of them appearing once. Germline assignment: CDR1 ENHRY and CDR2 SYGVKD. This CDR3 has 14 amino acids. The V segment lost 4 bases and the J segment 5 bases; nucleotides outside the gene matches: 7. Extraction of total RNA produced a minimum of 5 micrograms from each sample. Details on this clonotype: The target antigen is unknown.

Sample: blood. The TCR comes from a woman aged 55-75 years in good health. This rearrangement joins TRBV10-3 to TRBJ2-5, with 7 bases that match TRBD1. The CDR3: CAISARGPWETQYF. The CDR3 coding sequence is TGTGCCATCAGTGCTAGGGGGCCGTGGGAGACCCAGTACTTC.